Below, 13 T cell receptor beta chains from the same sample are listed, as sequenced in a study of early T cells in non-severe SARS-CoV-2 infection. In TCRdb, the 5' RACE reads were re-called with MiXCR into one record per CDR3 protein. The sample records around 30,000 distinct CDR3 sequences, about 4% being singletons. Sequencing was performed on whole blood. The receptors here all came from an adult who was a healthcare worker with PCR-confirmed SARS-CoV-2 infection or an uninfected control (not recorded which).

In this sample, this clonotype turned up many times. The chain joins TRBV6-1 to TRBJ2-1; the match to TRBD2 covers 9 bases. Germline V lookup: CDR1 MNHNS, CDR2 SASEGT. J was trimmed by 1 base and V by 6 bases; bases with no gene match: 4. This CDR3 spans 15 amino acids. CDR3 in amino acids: CASRVAGASYNEQFF. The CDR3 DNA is TGTGCCAGCAGGGTAGCGGGAGCTTCCTACAATGAGCAGTTCTTC.

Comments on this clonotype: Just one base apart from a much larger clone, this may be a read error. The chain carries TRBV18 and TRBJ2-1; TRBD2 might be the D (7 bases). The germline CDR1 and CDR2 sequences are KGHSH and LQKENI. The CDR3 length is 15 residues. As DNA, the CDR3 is TGTGCCAGCTCACCACCTTCAGGGGACTACAAAGAGCAGTTCTTC. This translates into CASSPPSGDYKEQFF. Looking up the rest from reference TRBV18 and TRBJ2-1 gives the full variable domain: NAGVMQNPRHLVRRRGQEARLRCSPMKGHSHVYWYRQLPEEGLKFMVYLQKENIIDESGMPKERFSAEFPKEGPSILRIQQVVRGDSAAYFCASSPPSGDYKEQFFGPGTRLTVL.

CDR3 nucleotides: TGTGCCAGCAAGGGCGGAAACACCATATATTTT. Its protein product is CASKGGNTIYF. This chain connects TRBV28 to TRBJ1-3; D not certain. Per the germline V gene, CDR1 is MDHEN and CDR2 is SYDVKM. V shed 7 bases and J shed 4 bases, with 5 bases lying between them. The CDR3 sequence is 11 residues long.

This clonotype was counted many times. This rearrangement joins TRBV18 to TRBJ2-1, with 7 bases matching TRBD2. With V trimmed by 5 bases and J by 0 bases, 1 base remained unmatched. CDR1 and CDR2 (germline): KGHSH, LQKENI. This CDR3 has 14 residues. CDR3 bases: TGTGCCAGCTCAGGCGGGAGCTCCTACAATGAGCAGTTCTTC. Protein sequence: CASSGGSSYNEQFF.

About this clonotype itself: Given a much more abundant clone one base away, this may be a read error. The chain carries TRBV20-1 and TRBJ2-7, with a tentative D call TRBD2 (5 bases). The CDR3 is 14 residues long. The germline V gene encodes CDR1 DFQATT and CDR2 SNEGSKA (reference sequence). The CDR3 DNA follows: TGCAGTGTTAGATTAAGGACTCCGCCATACGAGCAGTACTTC. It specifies CSVRLRTPPYEQYF.

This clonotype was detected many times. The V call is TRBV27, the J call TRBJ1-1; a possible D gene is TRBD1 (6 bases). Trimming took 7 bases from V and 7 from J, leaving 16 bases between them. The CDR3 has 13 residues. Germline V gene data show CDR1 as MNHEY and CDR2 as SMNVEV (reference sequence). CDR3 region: CASTSQGRGEAFF. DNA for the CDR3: TGTGCCAGCACCTCCCAGGGGCGCGGTGAAGCTTTCTTT.

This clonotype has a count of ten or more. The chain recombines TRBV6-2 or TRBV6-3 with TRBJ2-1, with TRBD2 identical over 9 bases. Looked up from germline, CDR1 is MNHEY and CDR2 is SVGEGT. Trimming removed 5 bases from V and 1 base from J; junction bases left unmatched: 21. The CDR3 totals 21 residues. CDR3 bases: TGTGCCAGCAGTCCCCCAATAGGGGGGTGGGTTAGCGGGAGATCCTACAATGAGCAGTTCTTC. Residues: CASSPPIGGWVSGRSYNEQFF.

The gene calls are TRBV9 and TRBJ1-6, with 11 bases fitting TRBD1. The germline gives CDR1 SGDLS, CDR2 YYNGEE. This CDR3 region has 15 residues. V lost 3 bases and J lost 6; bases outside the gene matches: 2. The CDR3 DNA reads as TGTGCCAGCAGCGCCGGACAGGGGGCTAATTCACCCCTCCACTTT. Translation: CASSAGQGANSPLHF.

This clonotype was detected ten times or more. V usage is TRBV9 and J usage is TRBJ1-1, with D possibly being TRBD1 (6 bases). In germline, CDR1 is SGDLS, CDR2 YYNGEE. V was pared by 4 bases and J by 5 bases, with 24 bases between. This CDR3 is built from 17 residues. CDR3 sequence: CASSPGAVAGDLTEAFF. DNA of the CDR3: TGTGCCAGCAGCCCAGGGGCGGTGGCAGGGGATTTGACTGAAGCTTTCTTT. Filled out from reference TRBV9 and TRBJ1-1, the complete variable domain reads DSGVTQTPKHLITATGQRVTLRCSPRSGDLSVYWYQQSLDQGLQFLIQYYNGEERAKGNILERFSAQQFPDLHSELNLSSLELGDSALYFCASSPGAVAGDLTEAFFGQGTRLTVV.

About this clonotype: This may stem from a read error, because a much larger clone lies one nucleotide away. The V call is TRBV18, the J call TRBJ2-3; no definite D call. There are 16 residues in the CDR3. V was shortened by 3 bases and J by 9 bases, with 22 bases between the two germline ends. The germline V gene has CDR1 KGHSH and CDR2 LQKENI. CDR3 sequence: CASSPVLADPKETQYF. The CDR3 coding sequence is TGTGCCAGCTCACCCGTGTTGGCGGACCCGAAGGAAACGCAGTATTTT.

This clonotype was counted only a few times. Here the CDR3 DNA reads TGTGCCAGCAGCTCGCAGGGGCTGCCCCAGCATTTT. Protein: CASSSQGLPQHF. The chain combines TRBV7-2 with TRBJ1-5; D possibly corresponds to TRBD1 (6 bases). V was shortened by 4 bases and J by 9 bases, with 10 bases between the two germline ends. The CDR3 length is 12 residues. From germline, CDR1 is SGHTA and CDR2 FQGNSA. Looking up the rest from reference TRBV7-2 and TRBJ1-5 gives the full variable domain: GAGVSQSPSNKVTEKGKDVELRCDPISGHTALYWYRQSLGQGLEFLIYFQGNSAPDKSGLPSDRFSAERTGGSVSTLTIQRTQQEDSAVYLCASSSQGLPQHFGDGTRLSIL.

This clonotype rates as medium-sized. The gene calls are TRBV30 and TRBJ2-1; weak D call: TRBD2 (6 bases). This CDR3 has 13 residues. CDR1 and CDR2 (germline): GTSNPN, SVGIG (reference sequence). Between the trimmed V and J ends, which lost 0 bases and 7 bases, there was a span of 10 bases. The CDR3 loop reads CAWSVVGGNEQFF. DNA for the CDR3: TGTGCCTGGAGTGTAGTGGGGGGAAATGAGCAGTTCTTC.

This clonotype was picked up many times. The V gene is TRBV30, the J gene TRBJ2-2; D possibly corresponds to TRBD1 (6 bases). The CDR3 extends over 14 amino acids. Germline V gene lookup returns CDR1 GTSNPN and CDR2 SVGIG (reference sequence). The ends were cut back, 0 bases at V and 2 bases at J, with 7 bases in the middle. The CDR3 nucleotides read TGTGCCTGGAGTGTGGGACAAAACACCGGGGAGCTGTTTTTT. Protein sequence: CAWSVGQNTGELFF.